Included here is one TCR beta chain sequence, with context. The antigen is not known. This specimen comes from a study of T-cell memory formation after mild COVID-19. Study-wide context: There were largely donor-specific TCR clusters.

V was shortened by 3 bases and J by 3 bases, with 9 bases between the two germline ends. This CDR3 region has 14 residues. Sample barcodes and UMIs were carried by the TCR alpha and TCR beta cDNA libraries that 5'RACE generated with constant-segment primers. TCRdb fed the 5' RACE reads into MiXCR, producing one record per CDR3 protein. The sample shows roughly 620,000 distinct CDR3 sequences, around 17% of them seen only once. General study findings and limits: Pre-infection memory held some responding clones, suggesting pre-existing cross-reactive T cells responded. CD4+ clones that contracted lay mainly in CM and EM; CD8+ ones lay in EMRA.

The sample comprised PBMCs or a T cell subset sorted from them (not recorded which). The sequence came from an adult woman who had mild COVID-19 (a few samples of this study predate the infection). Cell type and time point are not known. V gene TRBV12-3 or TRBV12-4 combines with J gene TRBJ2-1; the D is unclear. CDR3 nucleotide sequence: TGTGCCAGCAGTTTGGAACCTAACTACAATGAGCAGTTCTTC. It is translated as CASSLEPNYNEQFF.